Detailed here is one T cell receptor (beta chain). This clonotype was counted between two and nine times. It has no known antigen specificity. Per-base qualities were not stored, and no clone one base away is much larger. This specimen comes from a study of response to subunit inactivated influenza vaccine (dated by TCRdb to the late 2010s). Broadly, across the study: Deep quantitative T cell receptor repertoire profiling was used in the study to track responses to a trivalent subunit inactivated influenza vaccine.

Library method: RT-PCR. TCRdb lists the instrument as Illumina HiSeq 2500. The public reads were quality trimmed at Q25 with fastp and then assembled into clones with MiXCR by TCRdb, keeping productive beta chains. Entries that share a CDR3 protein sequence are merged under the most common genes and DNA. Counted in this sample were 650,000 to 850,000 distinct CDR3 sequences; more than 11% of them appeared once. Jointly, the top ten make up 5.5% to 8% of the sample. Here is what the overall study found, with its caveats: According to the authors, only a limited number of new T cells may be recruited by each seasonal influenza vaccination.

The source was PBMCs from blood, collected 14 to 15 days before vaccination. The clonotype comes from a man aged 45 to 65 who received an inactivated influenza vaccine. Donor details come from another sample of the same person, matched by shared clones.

CDR3 sequence: CASSQVYLAGAGTDTQYF. The nucleotide sequence is TGTGCCAGCAGCCAAGTTTACCTAGCGGGAGCCGGGACAGATACGCAGTATTTT. The sequence joins TRBV14 to TRBJ2-3; 10 central bases correspond to TRBD2. The germline V end is reduced by 1 base and the J end by 3 bases; junction bases left unmatched: 10. Spanning cysteine to phenylalanine, the CDR3 consists of 18 amino acids. The kept DNA is CDR3 alone, 54 bases in frame from the first base. CDR1 and CDR2, per the germline V gene, are SGHDN and FVKESK.